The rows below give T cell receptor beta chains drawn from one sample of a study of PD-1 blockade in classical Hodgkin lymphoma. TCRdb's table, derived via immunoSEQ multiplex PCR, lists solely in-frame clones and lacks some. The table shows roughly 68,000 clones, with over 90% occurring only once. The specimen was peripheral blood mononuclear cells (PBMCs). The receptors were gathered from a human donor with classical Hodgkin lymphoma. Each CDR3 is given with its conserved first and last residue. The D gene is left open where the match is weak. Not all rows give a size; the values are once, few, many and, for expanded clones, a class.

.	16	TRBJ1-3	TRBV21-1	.	CASILPRGVDGNTIYF	TGTGCCAGCATCCTACCAAGGGGGGTGGATGGAAACACCATATATTTT
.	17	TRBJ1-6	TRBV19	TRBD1	CASSIAGRGLWNSPLHF	TGTGCCAGTAGTATAGCTGGCAGGGGGCTATGGAATTCACCCCTCCACTTT
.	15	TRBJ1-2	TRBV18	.	CASSPTGASNYGYTF	TGTGCCAGCTCACCAACAGGAGCCTCTAACTATGGCTACACCTTC
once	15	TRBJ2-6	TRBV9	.	CASSVPGAGANVLTF	TGTGCCAGCAGCGTACCAGGGGCTGGGGCCAACGTCCTGACTTTC
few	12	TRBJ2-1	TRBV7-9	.	CAREDNYNEQFF	TGTGCCAGAGAGGACAACTACAATGAGCAGTTCTTC
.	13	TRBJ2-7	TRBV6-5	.	CASSYGATYEQYF	TGTGCCAGCAGTTACGGGGCTACCTACGAGCAGTACTTC
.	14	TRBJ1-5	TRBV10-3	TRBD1	CAISERQGNQPQHF	TGTGCCATCAGTGAGCGACAGGGAAATCAGCCCCAGCATTTT
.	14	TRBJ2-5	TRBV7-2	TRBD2	CASSLEGTGGTQYF	TGTGCCAGCAGCTTAGAAGGAACGGGGGGGACCCAGTACTTC
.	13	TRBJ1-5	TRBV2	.	CASSEGSLGPQHF	TGTGCCAGCAGTGAGGGAAGCCTAGGGCCCCAGCATTTT
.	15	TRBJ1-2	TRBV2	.	CASSDKADPNYGYTF	TGTGCCAGCAGTGACAAGGCAGACCCTAACTATGGCTACACCTTC
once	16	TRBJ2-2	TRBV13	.	CASSSPPETGPGELFF	TGTGCCAGCAGCTCCCCCCCCGAGACCGGTCCCGGGGAGCTGTTTTTT
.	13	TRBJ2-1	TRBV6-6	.	CASREGDYNEQFF	TGTGCCAGCAGGGAGGGGGATTACAATGAGCAGTTCTTC
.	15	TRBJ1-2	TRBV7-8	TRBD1	CASSLGPQGNYGYTF	TGTGCCAGCAGCTTAGGGCCACAGGGGAACTATGGCTACACCTTC
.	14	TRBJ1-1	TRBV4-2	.	CASSLQGANTEAFF	TGTGCCAGCAGCCTACAGGGCGCGAACACTGAAGCTTTCTTT
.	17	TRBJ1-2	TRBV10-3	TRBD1	CAISGLGDRGTNYGYTF	TGTGCCATCAGTGGCCTAGGGGACAGGGGGACAAACTATGGCTACACCTTC
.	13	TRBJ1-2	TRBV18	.	CASSPGVFYGYTF	TGTGCCAGCTCACCGGGGGTCTTCTATGGCTACACCTTC
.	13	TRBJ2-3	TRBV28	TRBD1	CASTTGAHDTQYF	TGTGCCAGCACTACAGGGGCGCACGATACGCAGTATTTT
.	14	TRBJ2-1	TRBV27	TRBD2	CASDRLAGRNEQFF	TGTGCCAGCGATCGACTAGCGGGACGGAATGAGCAGTTCTTC
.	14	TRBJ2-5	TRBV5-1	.	CASRKGGDQETQYF	TGCGCCAGCAGAAAGGGCGGGGATCAAGAGACCCAGTACTTC
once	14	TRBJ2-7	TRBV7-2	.	CASSLGPRSGGQYF	TGTGCCAGCAGCTTAGGACCAAGGTCAGGAGGGCAGTACTTC
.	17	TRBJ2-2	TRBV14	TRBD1	CASSRGTGGWDTGELFF	TGTGCCAGCAGCCGCGGGACAGGGGGCTGGGACACCGGGGAGCTGTTTTTT
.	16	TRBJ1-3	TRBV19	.	CASQRLAGGFRNTIYF	TGTGCCAGCCAACGACTTGCGGGAGGATTTAGGAACACCATATATTTT
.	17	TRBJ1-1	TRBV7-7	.	CASSLLPPFRGGPWAFF	TGTGCCAGCAGCTTACTCCCTCCCTTTCGTGGGGGTCCCTGGGCTTTCTTT
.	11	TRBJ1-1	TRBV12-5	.	CASGTNSEAFF	TGTGCTAGTGGTACGAACTCTGAAGCTTTCTTT
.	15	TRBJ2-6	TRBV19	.	CASSIDVSGANVLTF	TGTGCCAGTAGTATCGACGTTTCTGGGGCCAACGTCCTGACTTTC
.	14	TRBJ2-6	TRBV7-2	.	CASSRVSGANVLTF	TGTGCCAGCAGCCGGGTTTCCGGGGCCAACGTCCTGACTTTC
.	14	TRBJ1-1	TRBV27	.	CASSFIGTGTEAFF	TGTGCCAGCAGTTTTATCGGGACCGGGACTGAAGCTTTCTTT
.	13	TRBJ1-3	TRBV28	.	CASSLNTGNTIYF	TGTGCCAGCAGTCTCAATACGGGAAACACCATATATTTT
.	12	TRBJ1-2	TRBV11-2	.	CASSLSNYGYTF	TGTGCCAGCAGCTTATCTAACTATGGCTACACCTTC
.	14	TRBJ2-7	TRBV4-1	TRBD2	CASSVGTSRYEQYF	TGCGCCAGCAGCGTTGGGACTAGCCGTTACGAGCAGTACTTC
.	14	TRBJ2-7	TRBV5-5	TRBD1	CASSFGTGAYEQYF	TGTGCCAGCAGCTTTGGGACAGGGGCCTACGAGCAGTACTTC
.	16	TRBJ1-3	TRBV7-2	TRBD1	CASSLTTGFTGNTIYF	TGTGCCAGCAGCCTAACGACAGGGTTCACTGGAAACACCATATATTTT
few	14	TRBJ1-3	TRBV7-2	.	CASSSGSSGNTIYF	TGTGCCAGCAGCTCAGGGAGCTCTGGAAACACCATATATTTT
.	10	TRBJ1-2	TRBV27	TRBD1	CASPKQGRAF	TGTGCCAGCCCGAAACAGGGGAGGGCATTC
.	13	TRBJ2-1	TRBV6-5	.	CASRGSGDSEQFF	TGTGCCAGCAGAGGTAGCGGTGACAGTGAGCAGTTCTTC
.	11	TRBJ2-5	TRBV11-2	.	CASSLRETQYF	TGTGCCAGCAGCCTCCGGGAGACCCAGTACTTC
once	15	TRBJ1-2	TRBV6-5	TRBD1	CASSYSGQGFDRYTF	TGTGCCAGCAGTTACTCGGGACAGGGGTTTGATCGCTACACCTTC
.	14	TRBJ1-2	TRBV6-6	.	CATRTVGFQYGYTF	TGTGCCACCCGAACGGTTGGGTTCCAATATGGCTACACCTTC
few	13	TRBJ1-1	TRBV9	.	CASSVGRNTEAFF	TGTGCCAGCAGCGTAGGCAGGAACACTGAAGCTTTCTTT